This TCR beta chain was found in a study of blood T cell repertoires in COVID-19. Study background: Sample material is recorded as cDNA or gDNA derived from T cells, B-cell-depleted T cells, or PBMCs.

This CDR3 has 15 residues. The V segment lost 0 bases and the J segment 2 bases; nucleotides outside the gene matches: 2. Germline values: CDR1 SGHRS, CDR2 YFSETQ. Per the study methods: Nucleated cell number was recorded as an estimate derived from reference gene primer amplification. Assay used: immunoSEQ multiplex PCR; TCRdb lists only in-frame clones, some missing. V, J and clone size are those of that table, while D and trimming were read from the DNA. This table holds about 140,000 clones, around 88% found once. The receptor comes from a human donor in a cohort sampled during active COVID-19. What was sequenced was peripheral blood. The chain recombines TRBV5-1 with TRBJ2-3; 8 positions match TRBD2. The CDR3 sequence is CASSLGGGPTDTQYF. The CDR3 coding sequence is TGCGCCAGCAGCTTGGGCGGGGGGCCCACAGATACGCAGTATTTT.